These 9 T cell receptor beta chains share one sample of origin, sequenced in a study of neoadjuvant anti-PD-1 for oral cavity cancer. Sequencing was performed with immunoSEQ multiplex PCR; in TCRdb, only in-frame clones are kept and a portion is missing. The sample holds approximately 6,900 clones, 60% to 85% seen once. The sample was PBMCs, taken before nivolumab (anti-PD-1) treatment. These receptors were taken from a person between 35 and 79 years old with oral cavity squamous cell carcinoma.

The chain is built from TRBV4-3 and TRBJ2-2, with a weak D call TRBD2 (6 bases). Trimming removed 0 bases from V and 7 bases from J, with 9 bases in between. The CDR3 covers 14 residues. From germline, CDR1 is LGHNA and CDR2 YSLEER. CDR3 DNA: TGCGCCAGCAGCCAAGAGGGCGGGGACGGGGAGCTGTTTTTT. Residues: CASSQEGGDGELFF.

The chain combines TRBV20-1 with TRBJ1-2; 7 bases match TRBD1. CDR3 size: 10 residues. Trimming removed 6 bases from V and 13 bases from J; junction bases left unmatched: 8. CDR1 is DFQATT, CDR2 SNEGSKA, per germline (reference sequence). The chain's CDR3 is CSAYTGDSTF. CDR3 coding DNA: TGCAGTGCATATACAGGGGATAGCACCTTC.

The chain couples TRBV2 to TRBJ2-4; D may be TRBD1 or TRBD2 (5 bases each). With 10 bases removed from V and 4 bases from J, the gap between germline ends came to 17 bases. The length of the CDR3 is 14 residues. Germline V gene lookup returns CDR1 SNHLY and CDR2 FYNNEI. CDR3 sequence (DNA): TGTGCCACCGTGCTGGGGACGGAGAAAAACATTCAGTACTTC. Translation gives CATVLGTEKNIQYF.

The V call is TRBV6-4, the J call TRBJ2-2; possible D gene TRBD2, 6 bases. V was shortened by 4 bases and J by 1 base, with 10 bases between the two germline ends. This CDR3 region has 15 residues. Germline V gives CDR1 MRHNA, CDR2 SNTAGT. The CDR3 nucleotides read TGTGCCAGCAGTGCGGAGGGCAGGAACACCGGGGAGCTGTTTTTT. Translating gives CASSAEGRNTGELFF.

The chain combines TRBV5-6 with TRBJ2-5, with D perhaps matching TRBD2 (6 bases). Per the germline V gene, CDR1 is SGHDT and CDR2 is YYEEEE. This CDR3 is 16 amino acids long. V was pared by 4 bases and J by 5 bases, with 21 bases between. The CDR3 bases are TGTGCCAGCAGCCCAGGCGGGGTACGGGCAGGGGAGACCCAGTACTTC. This sequence encodes CASSPGGVRAGETQYF.

This clone was counted between two and nine times. This rearrangement joins TRBV21-1 to TRBJ2-7; the D call of TRBD1 is as the table states it, not checked on the DNA. TRBV21-1 is a pseudogene segment. The CDR3 consists of 14 residues. DNA of the CDR3: TGTGCCAGCAGCAACCCCGGGGACACCTACGAGCAGTACTTC. This sequence encodes CASSNPGDTYEQYF.

CDR3 residues: CASSWAGNQPQHF. The CDR3 nucleotides read TGTGCCAGTAGTTGGGCAGGCAATCAGCCCCAGCATTTT. The chain joins TRBV19 to TRBJ1-5; D is uncertain. V shed 5 bases and J shed 2 bases, with 7 bases lying between them. The length of the CDR3 is 13 residues. Germline V CDR1 and CDR2: LNHDA, SQIVND (reference sequence).

CDR3 nucleotides: TGTGCCAGCAGCCCCCGGACAGGGAAGAACACCGGGGAGCTGTTTTTT. Its protein is CASSPRTGKNTGELFF. The V and J genes are TRBV11-2 and TRBJ2-2; 8 bases match TRBD1. The V gene end was trimmed by 5 bases and the J gene end by 1 base; junction bases not matched to a gene: 6. The CDR3 runs 16 residues. Looked up from germline, CDR1 is SGHAT and CDR2 is FQNNGV.

The CDR3, as DNA: TGTGCCTGGTATTCTGGGGCCAACGTCCTGACTTTC. This codes for CAWYSGANVLTF. The chain is built from TRBV30 and TRBJ2-6; D uncertain. The V end was cut by 5 bases, the J end by 1 base, with 3 bases between. Germline loops: CDR1 GTSNPN, CDR2 SVGIG (reference sequence). The CDR3 runs 12 residues. Filled out from reference TRBV30 and TRBJ2-6, the complete variable domain reads SQTIHQWPATLVQPVGSPLSLECTVEGTSNPNLYWYRQAAGRGLQLLFYSVGIGQISSEVPQNLSASRPQDRQFILSSKKLLLSDSGFYLCAWYSGANVLTFGAGSRLTVL.